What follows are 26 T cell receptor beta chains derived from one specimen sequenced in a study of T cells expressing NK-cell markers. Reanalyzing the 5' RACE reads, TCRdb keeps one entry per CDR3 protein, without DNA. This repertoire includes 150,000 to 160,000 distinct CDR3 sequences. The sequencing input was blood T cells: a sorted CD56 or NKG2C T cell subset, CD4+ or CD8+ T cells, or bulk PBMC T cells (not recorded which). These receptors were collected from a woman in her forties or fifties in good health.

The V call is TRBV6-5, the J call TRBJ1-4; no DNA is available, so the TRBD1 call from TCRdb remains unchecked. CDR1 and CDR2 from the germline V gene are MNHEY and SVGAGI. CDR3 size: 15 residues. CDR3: CASSRTGGEGEKLFF.

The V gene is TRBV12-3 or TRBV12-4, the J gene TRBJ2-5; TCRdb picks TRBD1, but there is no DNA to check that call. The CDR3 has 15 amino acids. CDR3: CASSSQGLYQETQYF.

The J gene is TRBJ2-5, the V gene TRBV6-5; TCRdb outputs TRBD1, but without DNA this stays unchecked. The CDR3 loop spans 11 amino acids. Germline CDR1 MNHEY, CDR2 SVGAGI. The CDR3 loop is CASRRGETQYF.

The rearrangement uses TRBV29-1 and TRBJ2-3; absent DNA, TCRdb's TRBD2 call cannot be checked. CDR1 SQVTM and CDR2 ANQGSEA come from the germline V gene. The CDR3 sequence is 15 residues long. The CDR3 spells CSVIPTSGSSDTQYF.

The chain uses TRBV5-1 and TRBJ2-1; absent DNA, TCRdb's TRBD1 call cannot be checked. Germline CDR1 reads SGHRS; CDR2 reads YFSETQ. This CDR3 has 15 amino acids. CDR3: CASSPSRGRRNEQFF.

This chain's CDR3 is CASSSGTTFRDTQYF. The chain links TRBV7-9 to TRBJ2-3; TCRdb reports TRBD1, a call that lacks DNA to check it against. The CDR3 is 15 residues long. Germline V lookup: CDR1 SEHNR, CDR2 FQNEAQ (reference sequence). Combining the CDR3 with reference TRBV7-9 and TRBJ2-3 gives the whole variable domain DTGVSQNPRHKITKRGQNVTFRCDPISEHNRLYWYRQTLGQGPEFLTYFQNEAQLEKSRLLSDRFSAERPKGSFSTLEIQRTEQGDSAMYLCASSSGTTFRDTQYFGPGTRLTVL.

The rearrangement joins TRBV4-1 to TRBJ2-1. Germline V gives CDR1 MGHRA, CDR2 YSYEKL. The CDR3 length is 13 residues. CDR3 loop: CASSQDNSREQFF.

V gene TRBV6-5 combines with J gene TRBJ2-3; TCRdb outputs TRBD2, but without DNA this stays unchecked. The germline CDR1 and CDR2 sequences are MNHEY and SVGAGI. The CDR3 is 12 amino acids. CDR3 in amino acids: CASSYGEREQYF.

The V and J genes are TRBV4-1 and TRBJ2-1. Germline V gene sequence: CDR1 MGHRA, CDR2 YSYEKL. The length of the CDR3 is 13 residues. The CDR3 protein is CASSQDNSIEQFF.

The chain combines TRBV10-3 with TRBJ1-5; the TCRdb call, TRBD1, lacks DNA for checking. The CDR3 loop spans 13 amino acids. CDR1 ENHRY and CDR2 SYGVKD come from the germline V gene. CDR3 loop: CAVAGGENQPQHF.

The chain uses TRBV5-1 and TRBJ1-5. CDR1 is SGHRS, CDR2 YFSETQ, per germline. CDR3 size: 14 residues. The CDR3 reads CASSPSQEGQPQHF. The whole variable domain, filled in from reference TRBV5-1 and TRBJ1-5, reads KAGVTQTPRYLIKTRGQQVTLSCSPISGHRSVSWYQQTPGQGLQFLFEYFSETQRNKGNFPGRFSGRQFSNSRSEMNVSTLELGDSALYLCASSPSQEGQPQHFGDGTRLSIL.

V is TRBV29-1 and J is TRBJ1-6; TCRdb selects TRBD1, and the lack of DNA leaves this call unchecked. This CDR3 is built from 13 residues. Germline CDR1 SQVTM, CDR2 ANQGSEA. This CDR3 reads CSAGRDGNSPLHF.

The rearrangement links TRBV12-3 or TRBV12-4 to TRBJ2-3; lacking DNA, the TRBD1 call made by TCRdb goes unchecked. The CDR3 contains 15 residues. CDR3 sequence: CASSWGTASTDTQYF.

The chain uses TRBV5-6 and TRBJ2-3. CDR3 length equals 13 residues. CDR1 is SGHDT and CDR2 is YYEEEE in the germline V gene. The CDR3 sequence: CASSRSYPDTQYF.

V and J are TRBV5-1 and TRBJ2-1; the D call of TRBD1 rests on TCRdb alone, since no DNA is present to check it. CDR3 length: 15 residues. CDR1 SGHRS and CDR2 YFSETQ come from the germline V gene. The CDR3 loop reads CASSPRDTTYNEQFF.

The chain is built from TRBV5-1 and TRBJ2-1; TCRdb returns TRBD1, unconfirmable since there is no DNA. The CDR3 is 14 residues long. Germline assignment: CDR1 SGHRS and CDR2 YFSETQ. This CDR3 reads CASMDRADYNEQFF.

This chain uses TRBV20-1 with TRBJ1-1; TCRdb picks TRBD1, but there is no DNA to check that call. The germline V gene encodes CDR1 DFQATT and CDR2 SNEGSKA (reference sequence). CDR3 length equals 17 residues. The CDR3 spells CSARDVGQGTLNTEAFF.

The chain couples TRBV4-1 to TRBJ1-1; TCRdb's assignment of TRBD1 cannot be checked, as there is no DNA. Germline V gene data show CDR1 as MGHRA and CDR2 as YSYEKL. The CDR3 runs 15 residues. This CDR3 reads CASSHPILGGTEAFF.

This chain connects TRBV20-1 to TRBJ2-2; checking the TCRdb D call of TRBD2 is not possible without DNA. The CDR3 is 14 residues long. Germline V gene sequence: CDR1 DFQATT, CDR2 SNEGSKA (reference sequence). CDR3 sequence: CSARAEGWAGELFF.

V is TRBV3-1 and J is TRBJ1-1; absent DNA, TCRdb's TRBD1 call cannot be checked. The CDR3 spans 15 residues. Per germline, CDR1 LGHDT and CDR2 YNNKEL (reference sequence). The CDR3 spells CASSPNEGVNTEAFF.

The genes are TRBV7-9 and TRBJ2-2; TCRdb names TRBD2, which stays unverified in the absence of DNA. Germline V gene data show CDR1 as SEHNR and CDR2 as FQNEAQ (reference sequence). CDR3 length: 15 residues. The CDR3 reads CASSFNRGGEEELFF.

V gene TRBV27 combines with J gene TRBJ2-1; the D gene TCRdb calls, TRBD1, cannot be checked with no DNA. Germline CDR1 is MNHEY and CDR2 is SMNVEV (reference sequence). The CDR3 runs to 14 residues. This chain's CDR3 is CASMVPENYNEQFF.

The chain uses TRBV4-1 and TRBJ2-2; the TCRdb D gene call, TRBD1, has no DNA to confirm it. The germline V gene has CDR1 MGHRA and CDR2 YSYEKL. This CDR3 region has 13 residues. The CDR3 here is CASSNQGNGELFF.

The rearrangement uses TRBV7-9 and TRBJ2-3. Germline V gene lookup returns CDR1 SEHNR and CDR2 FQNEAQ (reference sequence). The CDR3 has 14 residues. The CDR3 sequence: CASGIGGDTDTQYF. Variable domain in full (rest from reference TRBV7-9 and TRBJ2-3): DTGVSQNPRHKITKRGQNVTFRCDPISEHNRLYWYRQTLGQGPEFLTYFQNEAQLEKSRLLSDRFSAERPKGSFSTLEIQRTEQGDSAMYLCASGIGGDTDTQYFGPGTRLTVL.

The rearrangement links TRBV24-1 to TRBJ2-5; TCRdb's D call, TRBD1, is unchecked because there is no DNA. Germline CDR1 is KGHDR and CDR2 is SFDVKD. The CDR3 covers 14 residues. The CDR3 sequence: CATSDSGTGETQYF.

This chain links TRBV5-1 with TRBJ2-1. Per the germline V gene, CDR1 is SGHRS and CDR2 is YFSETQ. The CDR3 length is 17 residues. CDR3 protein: CASSLGLAGDSYNEQFF.